These 20 T cell receptor beta chains were sequenced from one sample in a study of shared clonotypes between healthy human individuals. Data came from immunoSEQ multiplex PCR; TCRdb stores just in-frame clones and leaves some out. The sample contains 650,000 to 750,000 clones, around 72% of which appear only once. Material: memory CD4+ T cells sorted from blood. The subset is: CD45RA-negative fraction. These receptors were collected from a woman aged 25 to 45 in good health.

The sample holds a few counts of this clone. The chain's CDR3 is CASRSAGDEQFF. CDR3 nucleotides: TGTGCCAGCAGATCGGCGGGGGATGAGCAGTTCTTC. The chain employs TRBV5-6 and TRBJ2-1; 7 bases agree with TRBD2. CDR1 is SGHDT and CDR2 is YYEEEE in the germline V gene. V lost 5 bases and J lost 8; bases outside the gene matches: 4. The CDR3 has 12 residues.

The chain uses TRBV11-2 and TRBJ1-4; D is unclear. The CDR3 contains 16 residues. Trimming took off 1 base at V and 6 bases at J, with 15 bases between the two ends. CDR1 and CDR2 (germline): SGHAT, FQNNGV. CDR3 residues: CASSLGQTRSYEKLFF. The CDR3 DNA sequence: TGTGCCAGCAGCTTAGGCCAGACACGGTCGTATGAAAAACTGTTTTTT.

This chain joins TRBV19 and TRBJ2-7; 8 nucleotides line up with TRBD1. Germline CDR1 and CDR2: LNHDA and SQIVND (reference sequence). V was clipped by 5 bases and J by 4 bases; unmatched bases: 10. The CDR3 runs 15 residues. CDR3 sequence (DNA): TGTGCCAGTAGTGCCTACAGGGGGAACCTGTACGAGCAGTACTTC. This codes for CASSAYRGNLYEQYF.

The table lists this clone with a count of one. V and J are TRBV5-1 and TRBJ2-2; the match to TRBD2 covers 8 bases. The CDR3 covers 16 residues. J lost 7 bases, V lost 0 bases, and 8 bases had no gene match. Germline-derived CDR1 and CDR2 are SGHRS and YFSETQ. The DNA of the CDR3 is TGCGCCAGCAGCTTGGTCGGGAGGGCCAAGGGCGGGGAGCTGTTTTTT. Encoded protein: CASSLVGRAKGGELFF.

The gene calls are TRBV10-3 and TRBJ2-2; either TRBD1 or TRBD2 may fit D (6 bases each). In germline, CDR1 is ENHRY, CDR2 SYGVKD. The CDR3 has 14 residues. Deletions cut 6 bases from V and 2 bases from J, with 10 bases between. The CDR3, as DNA: TGTGCCATCAGGGCGGGACAAAACACCGGGGAGCTGTTTTTT. This translates into CAIRAGQNTGELFF.

As concerns this clone: Other DNA sequences in the sample encode the same CDR3. This chain joins TRBV28 and TRBJ1-5; D is unresolved. This CDR3 region has 13 residues. Trimming took 6 bases from V and 6 from J, leaving 12 bases between them. From germline, CDR1 is MDHEN and CDR2 SYDVKM. The CDR3 is CASSPSGVQPQHF. CDR3 nucleotides: TGTGCCAGCAGCCCTTCCGGGGTTCAGCCCCAGCATTTT.

The gene calls are TRBV28 and TRBJ1-1, with 8 bases that match TRBD1. This CDR3 contains 13 residues. Germline-derived CDR1 and CDR2 are MDHEN and SYDVKM. The V gene end was trimmed by 10 bases and the J gene end by 0 bases; junction bases not matched to a gene: 4. The CDR3 is CATSDRVNTEAFF. The CDR3, as DNA: TGTGCCACCTCGGACAGGGTGAACACTGAAGCTTTCTTT. Full variable domain (rest looked up from reference TRBV28 and TRBJ1-1): DVKVTQSSRYLVKRTGEKVFLECVQDMDHENMFWYRQDPGLGLRLIYFSYDVKMKEKGDIPEGYSVSREKKERFSLILESASTNQTSMYLCATSDRVNTEAFFGQGTRLTVV.

The CDR3 region has the DNA TGTGCCAGCTCACCACCGAATCGCGGGAGGGCCTCCGGGGAGCTGTTTTTT. It yields the protein CASSPPNRGRASGELFF. V usage is TRBV18 and J usage is TRBJ2-2; 9 nucleotides align to TRBD2. This CDR3 has 17 residues. Germline loops: CDR1 KGHSH, CDR2 LQKENI. V shed 0 bases and J 6 bases; nucleotides not matched to a gene: 8.

V usage is TRBV28 and J usage is TRBJ2-7, with 7 bases aligning to TRBD2. Germline CDR1 and CDR2: MDHEN and SYDVKM. CDR3 length equals 14 residues. With 3 bases clipped from V and 3 bases from J, the junction kept 5 bases outside the gene matches. CDR3 region: CASSFGGVSYEQYF. The CDR3 DNA sequence: TGTGCCAGCAGTTTTGGGGGGGTTAGCTACGAGCAGTACTTC.

CDR3 region: CASSLSGTGGYSNQPQHF. CDR3 DNA: TGTGCCAGCAGTTTATCCGGGACAGGGGGATATAGCAATCAGCCCCAGCATTTT. This rearrangement joins TRBV7-9 to TRBJ1-5, with TRBD1 matching 11 bases. This CDR3 region has 18 residues. The trim removed 6 bases at V and 0 bases at J, leaving 10 bases unmatched. CDR1 is SEHNR, CDR2 FQNEAQ, per germline (reference sequence).

The table lists this clone with a few counts. CDR3 in amino acids: CASSRQGPDTQYF. Written as DNA, the CDR3 is TGTGCCAGTAGTAGACAGGGCCCAGATACGCAGTATTTT. V gene TRBV19 combines with J gene TRBJ2-3; 7 bases agree with TRBD1. CDR1 is LNHDA and CDR2 is SQIVND in the germline V gene (reference sequence). The CDR3 loop spans 13 amino acids. Losses at the gene ends were 4 bases for V and 4 bases for J; bases not matched to a gene: 2.

The chain recombines TRBV6-1 with TRBJ2-1; 7 bases are shared with TRBD2. V trimming: 4 bases; J trimming: 0 bases; junction bases outside the gene matches: 9. CDR3 length: 17 amino acids. Germline assignment: CDR1 MNHNS and CDR2 SASEGT. DNA for the CDR3: TGTGCCAGCAGTGGAGCCAAGCGGGACCCCTCCTACAATGAGCAGTTCTTC. Protein sequence: CASSGAKRDPSYNEQFF.

J is TRBJ2-3 and V is TRBV5-1; 8 bases map to TRBD2. Germline V gene sequence: CDR1 SGHRS, CDR2 YFSETQ. Trimming removed 0 bases from V and 3 bases from J; junction bases left unmatched: 0. The CDR3 covers 14 residues. This CDR3 reads CASSLVAGTDTQYF. The DNA for the CDR3 is TGCGCCAGCAGCTTGGTAGCGGGGACAGATACGCAGTATTTT.

This clone has only one observation. CDR3 nucleotide sequence: TGTGCCAGTCGACAGGGAAGCAATCAGCCCCAGCATTTT. This gives the protein CASRQGSNQPQHF. This chain uses TRBV25-1 with TRBJ1-5; the match to TRBD1 covers 7 bases. This CDR3 region has 13 residues. V lost 9 bases to trimming and J lost 1 base; unmatched junction nucleotides: 3. Germline V gene lookup returns CDR1 MGHDK and CDR2 SYGVNS. Based on the CDR3 plus reference TRBV25-1 and TRBJ1-5, the full variable domain is EADIYQTPRYLVIGTGKKITLECSQTMGHDKMYWYQQDPGMELHLIHYSYGVNSTEKGDLSSESTVSRIRTEHFPLTLESARPSHTSQYLCASRQGSNQPQHFGDGTRLSIL.

This clone appeared a few times. This specimen includes other DNA sequences encoding the same CDR3. The chain is built from TRBV4-2 and TRBJ2-7; D is possibly TRBD2 (6 bases). The CDR3 sequence is 13 residues long. Trimming stripped 3 bases from V and 1 base from J, with 7 bases between. Germline CDR1 is LGHNA and CDR2 is YNFKEQ. The CDR3 DNA reads TGTGCCAGCAGCCAGGAGGGGTCCTACGAGCAGTACTTC. It specifies CASSQEGSYEQYF.

The gene calls are TRBV6-5 and TRBJ2-7; no reliable D call. V was cut by 6 bases and J by 1 base, with 10 bases left in between. The CDR3 runs to 13 residues. The germline V gene has CDR1 MNHEY and CDR2 SVGAGI. CDR3 in DNA: TGTGCCAGCAGCCCTACATGGTCCTACGAGCAGTACTTC. Translating gives CASSPTWSYEQYF.

This sequence joins TRBV28 and TRBJ2-5; possibly TRBD2 for D (5 bases). The CDR3 spans 12 residues. V was clipped by 8 bases and J by 5 bases, with 12 bases between them. CDR1 MDHEN and CDR2 SYDVKM come from the germline V gene. This chain's CDR3 is CASRRRGETQYF. DNA for the CDR3: TGTGCCAGCCGACGTCGAGGGGAGACCCAGTACTTC. The complete variable domain, with remaining parts taken from reference TRBV28 and TRBJ2-5, reads DVKVTQSSRYLVKRTGEKVFLECVQDMDHENMFWYRQDPGLGLRLIYFSYDVKMKEKGDIPEGYSVSREKKERFSLILESASTNQTSMYLCASRRRGETQYFGPGTRLLVL.

The V gene is TRBV27, the J gene TRBJ1-4; tentatively, D is TRBD1 (5 bases). CDR1 and CDR2 from the germline V gene are MNHEY and SMNVEV (reference sequence). V was clipped by 3 bases and J by 7 bases, with 15 bases between them. The CDR3 extends over 15 amino acids. The CDR3 bases are TGTGCCAGCAGTTTTCTATCAGGGAGGAGTGAAAAACTGTTTTTT. Translated, it gives CASSFLSGRSEKLFF.

The J gene is TRBJ2-1, the V gene TRBV29-1; possible D gene TRBD2, 5 bases. CDR3 length: 14 amino acids. Germline values: CDR1 SQVTM, CDR2 ANQGSEA. The V gene lost 6 bases and the J gene lost 10 bases, with 22 bases spanning the gap. CDR3 amino acids: CSVVSDWTVGEQFF. The CDR3 nucleotides are TGCAGCGTCGTTTCGGACTGGACCGTCGGCGAGCAGTTCTTC.

The sample holds one count of this clone. DNA for the CDR3: TGCGCCAGCAGCCTTGGGACAGCTAATCAGCCCCAGCATTTT. Its translation is CASSLGTANQPQHF. The V gene is TRBV5-1, the J gene TRBJ1-5; 7 bases are a match to TRBD1. Germline lookup yields CDR1 SGHRS and CDR2 YFSETQ. J lost 4 bases, V lost 4 bases, and 5 bases had no gene match. CDR3 size: 14 residues.